Listed below are T cell receptor beta chains from one sample, sequenced in a study of T cells in Graves' hyperthyroidism and ophthalmopathy. TCRdb re-called the multiplex PCR reads with MiXCR, one entry per CDR3 protein. The table has more than 350,000 distinct CDR3 sequences, approximately 15% seen once. The sequenced sample consisted of blood. The receptors stem from a woman aged 25 to 39 with Graves' hyperthyroidism. Each CDR3 is given with its conserved first and last residue.

CDR3aa,v_gene,j_gene
CASLTRTNYEQYF,TRBV28,TRBJ2-7
CAISEVTLGSGSHSSYNEQFF,TRBV10-3,TRBJ2-1
CASSWDRGYTGELFF,TRBV5-5,TRBJ2-2
CSARDRPSFSTDTQYF,TRBV20-1,TRBJ2-3
CASSQASGSGTGELFF,TRBV3-1,TRBJ2-2
CSFTWASSAYGQYF,TRBV20-1,TRBJ2-7
CASSLFGGGYTF,TRBV12-3/TRBV12-4,TRBJ1-2
CASSHSSMSSSTDTQYF,TRBV3-1,TRBJ2-3
CASTLRDSGANEQFF,TRBV27,TRBJ2-1
CASSVAPSGGLYEQYF,TRBV9,TRBJ2-7
CASSSAGGLGNEQFF,TRBV11-2,TRBJ2-1
CASSLDLRQVWFMTLHF,TRBV11-3,TRBJ1-6
CATSAGGYTEAFF,TRBV6-1,TRBJ1-1
CASSNMPVWEEWDQPQHF,TRBV28,TRBJ1-5
CAWGRGGELFF,TRBV30,TRBJ2-2
CASSIARGQETQYF,TRBV19,TRBJ2-5
CAWTHGDGPSYEQYF,TRBV30,TRBJ2-7
CASTGTSGSSHEQFF,TRBV28,TRBJ2-1
CASSQEGIGNSYNEQFF,TRBV3-1,TRBJ2-1
CSVEGLGLAGGRNSYNEQFF,TRBV29-1,TRBJ2-1
CASRPGRQGSYEQYF,TRBV6-2/TRBV6-3,TRBJ2-7
CASVGRAGPSSYNEQFF,TRBV12-5,TRBJ2-1
CAWKVMNTEAFF,TRBV30,TRBJ1-1
CASSDDRNSPLHF,TRBV6-1,TRBJ1-6
CASSLGTALLENTEAFF,TRBV5-1,TRBJ1-1
CSASGTTLRYF,TRBV20-1,TRBJ2-7
CAWRLAGGGETQYF,TRBV30,TRBJ2-5
CSVGLRLSTDTQYF,TRBV29-1,TRBJ2-3
CASSLVPLGVYSNQPQHF,TRBV5-5,TRBJ1-5
CASRATGPSYEQYF,TRBV19,TRBJ2-7
CSVLREGLYNEQFF,TRBV20-1,TRBJ2-1
CSATPGDMSYEQYF,TRBV20-1,TRBJ2-7
CASSRPGLVPVEQFF,TRBV12-3/TRBV12-4,TRBJ2-1
CASSTRQTTAISYGYTF,TRBV3-1,TRBJ1-2
CASSEAHGLRNQPQHF,TRBV6-1,TRBJ1-5
CVSGGRVSTDTQYF,TRBV6-1,TRBJ2-3
CASSEQVNSYEQYF,TRBV9,TRBJ2-7
CASSRDRGYFGELFF,TRBV6-4,TRBJ2-2
CASSELSFFAPQHF,TRBV6-1,TRBJ1-5
CASGLAPSSYEQYF,TRBV2,TRBJ2-7
CSAREDGEGYSPLHF,TRBV20-1,TRBJ1-6
CASSLLGADGYTF,TRBV28,TRBJ1-2
CASSEGDSEAFF,TRBV10-1,TRBJ1-1